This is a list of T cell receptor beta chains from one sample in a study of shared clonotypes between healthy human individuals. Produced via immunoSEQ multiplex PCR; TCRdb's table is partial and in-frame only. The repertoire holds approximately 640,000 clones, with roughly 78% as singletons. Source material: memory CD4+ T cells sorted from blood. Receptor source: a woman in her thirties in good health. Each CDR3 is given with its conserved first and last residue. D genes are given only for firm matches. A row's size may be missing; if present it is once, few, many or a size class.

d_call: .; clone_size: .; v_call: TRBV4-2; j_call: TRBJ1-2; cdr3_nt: TGTGCCAGCAGCCAGGGGGACCGCAACTTGAATGGCTACACCTTC; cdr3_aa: CASSQGDRNLNGYTF
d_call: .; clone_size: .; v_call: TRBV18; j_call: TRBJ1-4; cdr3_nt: TGTGCCAGCTCACCAGGGGCGGTGGATGAAAAACTGTTTTTT; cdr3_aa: CASSPGAVDEKLFF
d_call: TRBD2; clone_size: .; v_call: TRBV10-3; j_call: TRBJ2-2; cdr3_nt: TGTGCCAAGAGGACTAGGCTCACCGGGGAGCTGTTTTTT; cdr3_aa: CAKRTRLTGELFF
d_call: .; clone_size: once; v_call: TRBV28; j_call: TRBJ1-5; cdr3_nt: TGTGCCAGCAGGGGAGGGGGGCGCAATCAGCCCCAGCATTTT; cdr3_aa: CASRGGGRNQPQHF
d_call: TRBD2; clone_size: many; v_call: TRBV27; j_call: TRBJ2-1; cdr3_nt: TGTGCCAGCAGTTCGGGACTAGCGGCCCAAGAGCAGTTCTTC; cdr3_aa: CASSSGLAAQEQFF
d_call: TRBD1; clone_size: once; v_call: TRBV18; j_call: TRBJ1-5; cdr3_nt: TGTGCCAGCTCACTTGGGACAGGCGGGAGTAATCAGCCCCAGCATTTT; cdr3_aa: CASSLGTGGSNQPQHF
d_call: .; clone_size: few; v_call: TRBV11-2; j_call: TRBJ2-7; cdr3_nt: TGTGCCAGCGGACTTGACGGGGGACTCTACGAGCAGTACTTC; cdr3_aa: CASGLDGGLYEQYF
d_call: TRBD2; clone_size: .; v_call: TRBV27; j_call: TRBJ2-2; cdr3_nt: TGTGCCAGCAGCCGGGGGGCCGGGGAGCTGTTTTTT; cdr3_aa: CASSRGAGELFF
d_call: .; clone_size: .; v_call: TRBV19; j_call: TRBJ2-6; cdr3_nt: TGTGCCACCAAAGACAGCTCTGGGGCCAACGTCCTGACTTTC; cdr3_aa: CATKDSSGANVLTF
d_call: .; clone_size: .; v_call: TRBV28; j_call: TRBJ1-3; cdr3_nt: TGTGCCAGCAGTACCGGGGCCTTTTCTGGAAACACCATATATTTT; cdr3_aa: CASSTGAFSGNTIYF
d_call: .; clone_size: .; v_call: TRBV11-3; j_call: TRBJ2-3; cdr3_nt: TGTGCCAGCAGCCAGATAGTGGTTGTTCCAGATACGCAGTATTTT; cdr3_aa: CASSQIVVVPDTQYF
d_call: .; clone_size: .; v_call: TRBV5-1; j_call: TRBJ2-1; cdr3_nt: TGCGCCAGCAGCTTGGCGGGACCCGACAATGAGCAGTTCTTC; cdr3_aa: CASSLAGPDNEQFF
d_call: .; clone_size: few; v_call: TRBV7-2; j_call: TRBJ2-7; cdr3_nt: TGTGCCAGCAGCCCCATCCCCATCTCCTACGAGCAGTACTTC; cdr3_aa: CASSPIPISYEQYF
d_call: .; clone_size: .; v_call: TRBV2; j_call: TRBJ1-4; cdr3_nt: TGTGCCAGCAGTCAGGCTAATGAAAAACTGTTTTTT; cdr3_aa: CASSQANEKLFF
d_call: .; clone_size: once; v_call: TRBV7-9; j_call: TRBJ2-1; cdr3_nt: TGTGCCAGCAGCCCACACCGGAATGAGCAGTTCTTC; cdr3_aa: CASSPHRNEQFF
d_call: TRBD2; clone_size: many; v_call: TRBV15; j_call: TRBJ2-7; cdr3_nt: TGTGCCACCAGCAGAGATCTAGCGGGAGTTTGGTACGAGCAGTACTTC; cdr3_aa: CATSRDLAGVWYEQYF
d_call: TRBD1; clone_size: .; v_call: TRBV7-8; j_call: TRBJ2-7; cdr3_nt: TGTGCCAGCAGCACCAACAGGGGGGCATCCTACGAGCAGTACTTC; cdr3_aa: CASSTNRGASYEQYF
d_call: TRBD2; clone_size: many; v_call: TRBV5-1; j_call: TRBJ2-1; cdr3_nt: TGCGCCAGCAGCTCCCTTAGCGGGAGTCTCAATGAGCAGTTCTTC; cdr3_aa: CASSSLSGSLNEQFF
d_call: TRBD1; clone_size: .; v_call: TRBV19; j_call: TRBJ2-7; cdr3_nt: TGTGCCAGTAGTATACGGACAGGGGTTTCCGAGCAGTACTTC; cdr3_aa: CASSIRTGVSEQYF
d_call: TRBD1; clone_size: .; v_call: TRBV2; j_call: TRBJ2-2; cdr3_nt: TGTGCCAGCAGCGACAGGGCGAACACCGGGGAGCTGTTTTTT; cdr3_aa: CASSDRANTGELFF
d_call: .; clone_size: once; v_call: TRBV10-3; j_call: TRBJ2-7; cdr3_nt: TGTGCCATCAGTCTTGGCCCTAATTCCTACGAGCAGTACTTC; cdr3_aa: CAISLGPNSYEQYF
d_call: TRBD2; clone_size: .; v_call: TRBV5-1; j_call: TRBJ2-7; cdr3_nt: TGCGCCAGCAGCTTGGCTAGCGGGAGATTCGAGCAGTACTTC; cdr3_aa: CASSLASGRFEQYF
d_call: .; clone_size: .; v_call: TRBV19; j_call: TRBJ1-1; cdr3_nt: TGTGCCAGTAGTGGGGGCCGCTTAGGGCCTGAAGCTTTCTTT; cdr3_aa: CASSGGRLGPEAFF
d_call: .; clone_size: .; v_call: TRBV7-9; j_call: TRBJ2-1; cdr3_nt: TGTGCCAGCAGCCTCGCGGTCGGGAGCGCCGGCTCCTACAATGAGCAGTTCTTC; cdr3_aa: CASSLAVGSAGSYNEQFF
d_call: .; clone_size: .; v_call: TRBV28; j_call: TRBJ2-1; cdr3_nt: TGTGCCAGCACTCGGTCCCCGAGGGAACAGTTCTTC; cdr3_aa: CASTRSPREQFF
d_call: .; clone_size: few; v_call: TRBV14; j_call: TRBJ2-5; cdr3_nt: TGTGCCAGCAGCTGGGGAATAGTCGAAGAGACCCAGTACTTC; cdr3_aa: CASSWGIVEETQYF
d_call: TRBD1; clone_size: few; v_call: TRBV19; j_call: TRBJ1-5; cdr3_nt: TGTGCCAGTTCGGGACAGGGTCGTTTGCCCCAGCATTTT; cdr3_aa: CASSGQGRLPQHF
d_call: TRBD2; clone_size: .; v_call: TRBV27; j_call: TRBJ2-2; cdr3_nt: TGTGCCAGCCTAACGAAAGCGGGAGGGGCCACCGGGGAGCTGTTTTTT; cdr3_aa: CASLTKAGGATGELFF